This TCR beta chain is from a study of blood T cell repertoires in COVID-19. Produced via immunoSEQ multiplex PCR; TCRdb's table is partial and in-frame only. The sample has some 350,000 clones; about 87% are singletons. This CDR3 contains 14 residues. CDR1 SGHRS and CDR2 YFSETQ come from the germline V gene. V lost 4 bases and J lost 11, with 19 bases in between. This sequence joins TRBV5-1 and TRBJ2-1; D is perhaps TRBD2 (5 bases). The sequence came from a woman in her fifties or sixties with COVID-19, enrolled during active disease. Specimen: peripheral blood. Written as DNA, the CDR3 is TGCGCCAGCAGCCCAGGATCGGGGAACAGTAAGCAGTTCTTC. Translated: CASSPGSGNSKQFF.